The clone carrying this T cell receptor beta chain showed up just a few times. Its antigen is unknown. This record comes from a study of shared clonotypes between healthy human individuals. The wider study: The study used three CD4 naive, three CD4 memory, two CD8 naive and one CD8 memory plate per donor. The study, taken as a whole, reports: It was the few donors that limited the genetic and exposure-history diversity represented.

CDR3 size: 15 residues. CDR1 and CDR2 from the germline V gene are SEHNR and FQNEAQ (reference sequence). Trimming shortened V by 2 bases and J by 0 bases, and 11 bases separated the two germline ends. Splitting of each subset's genomic DNA was done evenly across several immunoSEQ plates. TCRdb keeps only in-frame clones here, not all; method: immunoSEQ multiplex PCR. The sample contains 2 million to 2.5 million clones, 85% to 95% of which appear only once. Adult donors, all healthy and HIV-negative, had no recent acute infections or vaccinations. Specimen: naive CD4+ T cells from PBMCs. Subset here: CD45RA+ positively selected. V gene TRBV7-9 combines with J gene TRBJ2-7, with D maybe TRBD2 (5 bases). The receptor was isolated from a man between 18 and 35 years old in good health. Some clones in this sample may be carry-over from other donors' samples. CDR3 loop: CASSLKGESSYEQYF. CDR3 coding DNA: TGTGCCAGCAGCTTAAAGGGAGAGAGCTCCTACGAGCAGTACTTC.